This record concerns one T cell receptor (beta chain) sequence. The antigen remains unidentified. The data derive from a study of shared clonotypes between healthy human individuals. Study context: Each donor had three CD4 naive, three CD4 memory, two CD8 naive and one CD8 memory plate.

Study conclusions and caveats: Around 4.7% was the fraction of naive CD4 clonotypes found shared across four donors. Non-shared clonotypes showed lower generation probabilities than clonotypes common to all four donors.

The CDR3 length is 15 residues. V lost 3 bases and J 5 bases, leaving 14 bases between the germline ends. CDR1 and CDR2 from the germline V gene are MDHEN and SYDVKM. Tens of thousands of T cell genomes, or roughly 200 ng DNA, went into the sorted-subset replicate PCRs. Profiling relied on immunoSEQ multiplex PCR, and the TCRdb table lists in-frame clones only, not all of them. This table holds about 1.4 million clones, roughly 96% found once. Specimen: naive CD4+ T cells sorted from blood. Subset meaning: CD45RA+ positively selected. This chain links TRBV28 with TRBJ2-1; the D gene is possibly TRBD2 (6 bases). The TCR was taken from a man aged 25 to 40 in good health. CDR3 sequence (DNA): TGTGCCAGCAGTTTGTTGGGAGGCCCAAACAATGAGCAGTTCTTC. This encodes CASSLLGGPNNEQFF.